This T cell receptor beta chain was obtained from a study of cytomegalovirus exposure and HLA in healthy donors. The CDR3 has 12 residues. The germline V gene has CDR1 SNHLY and CDR2 FYNNEI. Trimming cost V 6 bases and J 8 bases; bases outside gene matches: 6. The study ran its PCR with 60 Vbeta and 13 Jbeta primers. Libraries were prepared by immunoSEQ multiplex PCR; TCRdb keeps only in-frame clonotypes and omits some of them. The sample yields about 190,000 clones, roughly 80% seen once. The sequence was collected from a man aged 45-65 years in good health and CMV-seronegative. The chain links TRBV2 to TRBJ1-2; 7 positions match TRBD1. The sample comprised PBMCs. CDR3 bases: TGTGCCAGCAGGCCGACAGGGAGAGGCTACACCTTC. Residues: CASRPTGRGYTF.